This T cell receptor beta chain was profiled in a study of tumor-infiltrating lymphocytes in oesophageal squamous cell carcinoma. About this clonotype itself: A read error may produce the germline difference seen at one junction end.

A single record per CDR3 protein comes from TCRdb applying MiXCR to the PCR reads. This table has about 11,000 distinct CDR3 sequences, roughly 52% appearing once. Germline CDR1 and CDR2: SGHTA and FQGNSA. CDR3 size: 15 residues. This TCR was recovered from a female donor with esophageal squamous cell carcinoma. The specimen sequenced was esophageal tumor tissue. The gene calls are TRBV7-2 and TRBJ2-7; 12 bases map to TRBD2. In DNA form, the CDR3 reads TGTGCCAGCAGCTCAGGACTAGCGGGACGGGAGACCCAGTACTTT. Translated, it gives CASSSGLAGRETQYF.